This T cell receptor (beta chain) was captured by sequencing in a study of HIV-infected patients and healthy controls. cDNA was made from 500 ng RNA using alpha and beta constant primers. Each of the alpha and beta chains got its own library through chain-specific third strand synthesis with indices. One entry per CDR3 protein, called by TCRdb with MiXCR from the 5' RACE reads. The sample has about 8,600 distinct CDR3 sequences; 7.5% to 9.5% are singletons. Roughly three months, about 14 weeks, into antiretroviral therapy, follow-up blood was collected. Whole blood was used without fractionation, so all unsorted peripheral T cells were included. This clonotype was detected ten times or more. Specimen: blood, collected during antiretroviral therapy. This clonotype was obtained from an adult with HIV infection.

This CDR3 is CASSLDGSESSYNSPLHF. DNA for the CDR3: TGTGCCAGCAGCTTAGATGGCAGCGAGAGCTCCTATAATTCACCCCTCCACTTT. This chain links TRBV11-1 with TRBJ1-6; no clear D. V dropped 1 base and J dropped 0 bases, with 13 bases sitting between them. The CDR3 is made up of 18 amino acids. Germline CDR1 is SGHAT and CDR2 is FQDESV (reference sequence).